The clone carrying this T cell receptor beta chain was recorded at least ten times. What it binds is unknown. The entry originates in a study of molecular identifiers for immune sequencing clone quantification. TCR libraries were built in bulk with a published protocol and specific TCR primers. TCRdb analysed the PCR reads with MiXCR anew, one entry per CDR3 protein. The sample includes about 510,000 distinct CDR3 sequences, about a fifth of them seen just once. Study-level results: Spiked Jurkat TCR RNA originating from one cell could reportedly be identified amid more than 950,000 naive cells. With a barcode shared among identical TCR molecules, highly expanded clone sizes could be underestimated.

Based on a CD8+CD4-CCR7+CD45RA+ profile, naive CD8 T cells were sorted. This receptor was obtained from a human donor in good health. Some libraries in this study had Jurkat cell RNA spiked in. Sequences were obtained from naive CD8+ T cells from blood, with Jurkat cell RNA spiked in. Subset indicated: FACS-sorted CD8+CD4-CCR7+CD45RA+ naive T cells.

The CDR3 DNA follows: TGTGCCAGCAGCTCCACGGGACAGGACAGGAAGCAGTACTTC. Amino acid sequence: CASSSTGQDRKQYF. The chain joins TRBV11-2 to TRBJ2-7; 8 nucleotides align to TRBD1. The CDR3 covers 14 residues. Looked up from germline, CDR1 is SGHAT and CDR2 is FQNNGV. Trimming at V came to 4 bases and at J to 8 bases, leaving 10 bases not matched to a gene.